This T cell receptor beta chain was sequenced in a study of cytomegalovirus exposure and HLA in healthy donors. The germline V gene has CDR1 SGHNT and CDR2 YENEEA. This CDR3 is built from 15 residues. J gave up 3 bases and V 3 bases, and 8 bases lay outside the gene matches. In the PCR, 60 Vbeta and 13 Jbeta primers were used. Sequencing was performed with immunoSEQ multiplex PCR; in TCRdb, only in-frame clones are kept and a portion is missing. Counted here are about 150,000 clones, roughly 62% occurring once; the ten biggest clones make up about 4.7%. Whole-study findings and limits: Most likely, a cluster of highly shared sequence variants arose as a sequencing artifact. The authors later linked a missense DCLRE1C variant to TCR beta V- and J-gene trimming. TCR association rates varied by HLA locus in a later analysis, with DRB1 highest and HLA-C lowest.

Concerning this clone itself: The antigen is unknown.

This receptor was taken from a man aged 55 to 70 in good health and CMV-seronegative. The V and J genes are TRBV11-3 and TRBJ2-7; 7 nucleotides line up with TRBD1. The sequenced sample was PBMCs. The CDR3 DNA reads as TGTGCCAGCAGCTTCCGCACAGGGGAATACTACGAGCAGTACTTC. Translation gives CASSFRTGEYYEQYF.